Listed here are 19 T cell receptor beta chains from one sample, sequenced in a study of T cell responses to AZD1222 COVID-19 vaccine. Sequencing used immunoSEQ multiplex PCR; TCRdb keeps in-frame clones, though not all of them. The data contain about 190,000 clones, roughly 93% of them singletons. Specimen: peripheral blood, collected on day 0 of AZD1222 vaccination. These receptors all stem from an adult in good health.

This clone was found once. The J gene is TRBJ2-7, the V gene TRBV18; either TRBD1 or TRBD2 may fit D (5 bases each). The germline V and J ends were trimmed by 2 bases and 3 bases, with 14 bases remaining between them. Germline V gene sequence: CDR1 KGHSH, CDR2 LQKENI. This CDR3 contains 15 residues. The CDR3: CASSPFPGSDYEQYF. DNA for the CDR3: TGTGCCAGCTCACCATTTCCAGGGAGCGACTACGAGCAGTACTTC.

J is TRBJ1-2 and V is TRBV3-1 (or the pseudogene TRBV3-2); 9 bases are a match to TRBD1. V trimming: 4 bases; J trimming: 7 bases; junction bases outside the gene matches: 7. This CDR3 has 14 residues. Germline assignment: CDR1 LGHDT and CDR2 YNNKEL (reference sequence). DNA for the CDR3: TGTGCCAGCAGCCTGCAGACAGGGGGTAGTGGCTACACCTTC. As protein: CASSLQTGGSGYTF.

The V call is TRBV20-1, the J call TRBJ1-1; D not resolved. This CDR3 contains 10 residues. V shed 3 bases and J shed 9 bases, with 8 bases lying between them. The germline V gene encodes CDR1 DFQATT and CDR2 SNEGSKA (reference sequence). CDR3 amino acids: CSASQTKAFF. CDR3 coding DNA: TGCAGTGCTAGCCAGACGAAAGCTTTCTTT.

This rearrangement joins TRBV19 to TRBJ2-1; no clear D. Deletions cut 3 bases from V and 2 bases from J, with 14 bases between. Per the germline V gene, CDR1 is LNHDA and CDR2 is SQIVND (reference sequence). The CDR3 extends over 16 amino acids. DNA of the CDR3: TGTGCCAGTAGTATCTCTTCGGGCGGCACCTACAATGAGCAGTTCTTC. This encodes CASSISSGGTYNEQFF.

Only one count was recorded for this clone. CDR3 DNA: TGTGCCAGCAGCTTAAATGCGGGAACCATCTATGGCTACACCTTC. This sequence encodes CASSLNAGTIYGYTF. V and J are TRBV7-8 and TRBJ1-2, with D unresolved. The CDR3 totals 15 residues. Germline-derived CDR1 and CDR2 are SGHVS and FQNEAQ. V gave up 2 bases and J gave up 4 bases, with 14 bases separating them.

This rearrangement joins TRBV6-5 to TRBJ2-2; D is ambiguous. From germline, CDR1 is MNHEY and CDR2 SVGAGI. The CDR3 spans 14 residues. Trimming took off 6 bases at V and 3 bases at J, with 11 bases between the two ends. CDR3 nucleotides: TGTGCCAGCAGAAAAGGGTATTACACCGGGGAGCTGTTTTTT. It encodes CASRKGYYTGELFF.

V is TRBV6-6 and J is TRBJ1-2, with TRBD1 as a possible D gene (5 bases). Per the germline V gene, CDR1 is MNHNY and CDR2 is SVGAGI (reference sequence). This CDR3 is built from 14 residues. V was trimmed by 0 bases and J by 5 bases, leaving 10 bases between them. The CDR3 DNA reads as TGTGCCAGCAGTTACTCGAGGGGTTTGTATGGCTACACCTTC. It specifies CASSYSRGLYGYTF.

This rearrangement joins TRBV7-8 to TRBJ2-1; 12 nucleotides match TRBD2. V lost 0 bases to trimming and J lost 4 bases; unmatched junction nucleotides: 4. This CDR3 comprises 17 residues. Germline V CDR1 and CDR2: SGHVS, FQNEAQ. CDR3 amino acids: CASSLALAGGPYNEQFF. Here the CDR3 DNA reads TGTGCCAGCAGCTTAGCTCTAGCGGGAGGGCCGTACAATGAGCAGTTCTTC.

The chain couples TRBV7-8 to TRBJ2-3; D is undetermined. The germline V and J ends were trimmed by 2 bases and 4 bases, with 4 bases remaining between them. Germline V gene lookup returns CDR1 SGHVS and CDR2 FQNEAQ. The CDR3 totals 12 residues. CDR3: CASSLIPDTQYF. CDR3 nucleotides: TGTGCCAGCAGCTTAATTCCAGATACGCAGTATTTT.

The count of this clone is one. This rearrangement joins TRBV18 to TRBJ2-5; D remains unclear. The germline V and J ends were trimmed by 3 bases and 4 bases, with 9 bases remaining between them. The CDR3 covers 13 residues. The V gene's germline CDR1 is KGHSH and CDR2 LQKENI. This chain's CDR3 is CASSPGLGETQYF. In DNA, the CDR3 is TGTGCCAGCTCACCGGGGTTAGGAGAGACCCAGTACTTC.

The chain uses TRBV5-4 and TRBJ1-1, with D hard to call. CDR3 length equals 16 residues. V lost 4 bases and J 2 bases, leaving 18 bases between the germline ends. CDR1 and CDR2 from the germline V gene are SGHNT and YYREEE (reference sequence). Here the CDR3 DNA reads TGTGCCAGCAGCCCCTCTCGGGGAACCTTAAACACTGAAGCTTTCTTT. It yields the protein CASSPSRGTLNTEAFF.

This chain joins TRBV13 and TRBJ1-4; D may be TRBD1 (5 bases). The CDR3 loop spans 16 amino acids. Germline CDR1 reads PRHDT; CDR2 reads FYEKMQ (reference sequence). The ends were cut back, 4 bases at V and 5 bases at J, with 17 bases in the middle. This CDR3 is CASSSQRGWGNEKLFF. The CDR3 coding sequence is TGTGCCAGCAGCTCACAAAGAGGGTGGGGGAATGAAAAACTGTTTTTT.

V is TRBV19 and J is TRBJ1-5, with D tentatively TRBD1 (5 bases). V gave up 0 bases and J gave up 5 bases, with 11 bases separating them. From germline, CDR1 is LNHDA and CDR2 SQIVND (reference sequence). CDR3 length: 15 residues. CDR3 in amino acids: CASSIDSGKHQPQHF. The CDR3, as DNA: TGTGCCAGTAGTATAGACTCAGGGAAACATCAGCCCCAGCATTTT.

The gene calls are TRBV4-1 and TRBJ2-2, with 7 nucleotides matching TRBD2. Germline CDR1 is MGHRA and CDR2 is YSYEKL. CDR3 length equals 16 residues. Losses at the gene ends were 4 bases for V and 7 bases for J; bases not matched to a gene: 12. The CDR3 here is CASSLKGRGEGGELFF. The CDR3 bases are TGCGCCAGCAGCCTTAAGGGCCGGGGGGAGGGCGGGGAGCTGTTTTTT.

The chain carries TRBV2 and TRBJ1-1, with D possibly being TRBD1 (5 bases). Trimming took off 2 bases at V and 7 bases at J, with 14 bases between the two ends. CDR3 length: 14 residues. In germline, CDR1 is SNHLY, CDR2 FYNNEI. CDR3 nucleotides: TGTGCCAGCAGTGAATTGGGGCAGGGCCTTGAAGCTTTCTTT. It specifies CASSELGQGLEAFF.

The CDR3 nucleotides read TGTGCCATCAGGCCGACCGGGACAGGCTATGGCTACACCTTC. This encodes CAIRPTGTGYGYTF. The rearrangement joins TRBV10-3 to TRBJ1-2; TRBD1 aligns across 8 bases. The CDR3 has 14 residues. V trimming: 6 bases; J trimming: 4 bases; junction bases outside the gene matches: 7. Germline V gene sequence: CDR1 ENHRY, CDR2 SYGVKD.

This rearrangement joins TRBV19 to TRBJ1-2; TRBD1 aligns across 9 bases. J gave up 6 bases and V 5 bases, and 10 bases lay outside the gene matches. The CDR3 is 15 residues long. Germline assignment: CDR1 LNHDA and CDR2 SQIVND (reference sequence). Here the CDR3 DNA reads TGTGCCAGTAGTGGCGACAGGGGGTCGTACAATGGCTACACCTTC. It codes for CASSGDRGSYNGYTF.

The chain carries TRBV6-5 and TRBJ2-1; possible D gene TRBD1, 6 bases. Trimming removed 2 bases from V and 6 bases from J, with 14 bases in between. From germline, CDR1 is MNHEY and CDR2 SVGAGI. The CDR3 loop spans 15 amino acids. CDR3 in amino acids: CASSYGQGIGNEQFF. Written as DNA, the CDR3 is TGTGCCAGCAGTTACGGTCAGGGGATAGGCAATGAGCAGTTCTTC.

The gene calls are TRBV10-2 and TRBJ2-7; a possible D gene is TRBD2 (6 bases). With 5 bases removed from V and 1 base from J, the gap between germline ends came to 15 bases. The germline V gene encodes CDR1 WSHSY and CDR2 SAAADI. CDR3 size: 15 residues. CDR3 amino acids: CASSFMLGLSYEQYF. The CDR3, as DNA: TGCGCCAGCAGTTTTATGTTGGGACTGTCCTACGAGCAGTACTTC.